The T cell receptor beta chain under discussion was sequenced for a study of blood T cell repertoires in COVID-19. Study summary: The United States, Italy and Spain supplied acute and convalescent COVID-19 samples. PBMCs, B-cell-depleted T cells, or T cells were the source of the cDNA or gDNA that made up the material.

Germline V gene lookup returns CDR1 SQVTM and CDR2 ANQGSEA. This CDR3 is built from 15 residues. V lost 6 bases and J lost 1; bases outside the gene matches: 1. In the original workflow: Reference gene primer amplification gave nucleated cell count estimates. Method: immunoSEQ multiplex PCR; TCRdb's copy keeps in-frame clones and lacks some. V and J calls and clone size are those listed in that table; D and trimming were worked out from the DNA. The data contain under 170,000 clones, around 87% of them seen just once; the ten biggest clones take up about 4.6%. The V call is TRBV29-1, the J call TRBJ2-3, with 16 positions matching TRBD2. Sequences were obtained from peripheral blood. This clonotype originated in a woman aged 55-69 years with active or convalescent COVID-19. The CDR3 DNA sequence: TGCAGCGTGGGGACTAGCGGGGGGGGCACAGATACGCAGTATTTT. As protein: CSVGTSGGGTDTQYF.